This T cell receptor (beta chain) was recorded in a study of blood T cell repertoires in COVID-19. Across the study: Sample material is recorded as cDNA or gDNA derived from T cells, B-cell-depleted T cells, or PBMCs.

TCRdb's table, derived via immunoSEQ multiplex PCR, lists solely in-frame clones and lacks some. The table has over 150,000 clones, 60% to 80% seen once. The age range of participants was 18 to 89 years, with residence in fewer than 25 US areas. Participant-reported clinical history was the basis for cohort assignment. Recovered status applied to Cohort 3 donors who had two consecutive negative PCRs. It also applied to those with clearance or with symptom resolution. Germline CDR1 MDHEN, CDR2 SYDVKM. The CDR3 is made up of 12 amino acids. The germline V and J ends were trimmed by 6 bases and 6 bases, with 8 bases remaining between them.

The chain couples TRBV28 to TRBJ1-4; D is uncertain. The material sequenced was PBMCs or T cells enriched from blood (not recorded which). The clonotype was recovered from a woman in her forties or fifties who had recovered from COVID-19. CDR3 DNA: TGTGCCAGCAGAGAGAGGGATGAAAAACTGTTTTTT. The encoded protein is CASRERDEKLFF.